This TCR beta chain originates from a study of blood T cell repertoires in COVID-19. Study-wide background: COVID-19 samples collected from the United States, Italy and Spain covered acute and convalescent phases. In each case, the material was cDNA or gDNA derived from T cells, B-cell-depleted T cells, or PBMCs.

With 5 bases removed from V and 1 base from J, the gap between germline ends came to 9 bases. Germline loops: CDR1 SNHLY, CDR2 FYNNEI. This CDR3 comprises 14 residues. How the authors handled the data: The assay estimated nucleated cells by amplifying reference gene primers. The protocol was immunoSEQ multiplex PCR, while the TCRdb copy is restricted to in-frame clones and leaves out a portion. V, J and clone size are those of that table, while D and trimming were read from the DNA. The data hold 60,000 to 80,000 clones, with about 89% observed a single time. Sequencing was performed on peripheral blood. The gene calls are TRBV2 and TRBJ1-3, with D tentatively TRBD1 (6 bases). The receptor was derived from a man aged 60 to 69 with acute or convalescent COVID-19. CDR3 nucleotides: TGTGCCAGCAGTACAGGGTTATCTGGAAACACCATATATTTT. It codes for CASSTGLSGNTIYF.